Below are 27 T cell receptor beta chains sequenced from a single sample in a study of shared clonotypes between healthy human individuals. Some clones are missing from TCRdb's copy, which holds only in-frame ones; the method was immunoSEQ multiplex PCR. The repertoire includes roughly 2 million clones, roughly 94% of them detected once, and under 0.15% sits in the top ten. The specimen was naive CD4+ T cells sorted from blood. The sample's subset: CD45RA+ positively selected. The origin of the receptors is a man between 18 and 35 years old in good health.

The chain joins TRBV2 to TRBJ1-5; TRBD1 agrees at 11 bases. The germline gives CDR1 SNHLY, CDR2 FYNNEI. This CDR3 region has 15 residues. Unmatched junction bases numbered 4, after V lost 6 bases and J lost 3 bases. The CDR3 bases are TGTGCCAGCAGAGGGACAGGGGGAGACAATCAGCCCCAGCATTTT. Encoded protein: CASRGTGGDNQPQHF.

J is TRBJ2-1 and V is TRBV2; D is uncertain. The ends were cut back, 6 bases at V and 2 bases at J, with 11 bases in the middle. Germline V gene data show CDR1 as SNHLY and CDR2 as FYNNEI. This CDR3 has 14 residues. The CDR3 DNA sequence: TGTGCCAGCAGCACAGACGGCGCCTACAATGAGCAGTTCTTC. Translating it yields CASSTDGAYNEQFF. Filled out from reference TRBV2 and TRBJ2-1, the complete variable domain reads EPEVTQTPSHQVTQMGQEVILRCVPISNHLYFYWYRQILGQKVEFLVSFYNNEISEKSEIFDDQFSVERPDGSNFTLKIRSTKLEDSAMYFCASSTDGAYNEQFFGPGTRLTVL.

This chain joins TRBV2 and TRBJ1-1, with 7 bases matching TRBD1. The V gene end was trimmed by 6 bases and the J gene end by 1 base; junction bases not matched to a gene: 8. CDR1 and CDR2 (germline): SNHLY, FYNNEI. The CDR3 is 15 amino acids. The DNA for the CDR3 is TGTGCCAGCAGACCTCAACAGGGGCGGAACACTGAAGCTTTCTTT. Its translation is CASRPQQGRNTEAFF.

V is TRBV2 and J is TRBJ2-7; D ambiguous. Looked up from germline, CDR1 is SNHLY and CDR2 is FYNNEI. This CDR3 contains 14 residues. The V and J ends lost 7 bases and 2 bases respectively, with 15 bases between them. CDR3 loop: CASTGAPSPYEQYF. In DNA form, the CDR3 reads TGTGCCAGCACCGGAGCTCCCTCCCCCTACGAGCAGTACTTC.

The chain couples TRBV2 to TRBJ2-2, with D possibly being TRBD2 (7 bases). V gave up 7 bases and J gave up 2 bases, with 14 bases separating them. CDR1 and CDR2 (germline): SNHLY, FYNNEI. This CDR3 contains 15 residues. This CDR3 reads CASKGGLLNTGELFF. CDR3 nucleotides: TGTGCCAGCAAAGGGGGACTACTAAACACCGGGGAGCTGTTTTTT.

The V call is TRBV19, the J call TRBJ2-5, with 9 nucleotides matching TRBD1. The J segment lost 5 bases and the V segment lost 5 bases, leaving 9 bases of the junction unmatched. Germline loops: CDR1 LNHDA, CDR2 SQIVND (reference sequence). The CDR3 totals 15 residues. In DNA form, the CDR3 reads TGTGCCAGTAGTCGAGAGGGACAGGGTACGGAGACCCAGTACTTC. Translated, it gives CASSREGQGTETQYF.

The chain couples TRBV6-4 to TRBJ2-7; TRBD1 matches 9 bases. The CDR3 runs to 17 residues. The ends lost 4 bases at V and 2 bases at J; junction bases unmatched: 12. Looked up from germline, CDR1 is MRHNA and CDR2 is SNTAGT. The CDR3 spells CASSGGCRDRAPYEQYF. The CDR3 DNA reads as TGTGCCAGCAGTGGGGGATGCCGGGACAGGGCCCCCTACGAGCAGTACTTC.

The chain carries TRBV10-3 and TRBJ1-1; the match to TRBD1 covers 10 bases. Trimming at V came to 7 bases and at J to 2 bases, leaving 7 bases not matched to a gene. CDR1 ENHRY and CDR2 SYGVKD come from the germline V gene. The CDR3 spans 15 residues. CDR3 residues: CAITIWDRGNTEAFF. Written as DNA, the CDR3 is TGTGCCATCACCATCTGGGACAGGGGAAACACTGAAGCTTTCTTT.

In its sample, this clone was seen many times. This chain joins TRBV28 and TRBJ1-6; 8 nucleotides line up with TRBD1. CDR3 length equals 15 residues. Germline CDR1 and CDR2: MDHEN and SYDVKM. The J segment lost 9 bases and the V segment lost 4 bases, leaving 8 bases of the junction unmatched. CDR3 loop: CASSSGQGGFSPLHF. CDR3 DNA sequence: TGTGCCAGCAGTTCTGGACAGGGAGGGTTTTCACCCCTCCACTTT.

The DNA of the CDR3 is TGTGCCAGCAGCTTAGGGTCTACGGGGGCGGGACAGCCCCAGCATTTT. Translated: CASSLGSTGAGQPQHF. The J gene is TRBJ1-5, the V gene TRBV11-2, with a possible D match to TRBD1 (6 bases). V was cut by 1 base and J by 7 bases, with 17 bases left in between. The CDR3 runs to 16 residues. Looked up from germline, CDR1 is SGHAT and CDR2 is FQNNGV.

CDR3 nucleotide sequence: TGTGCCAGTAGTACCAGACAGGGGAGGGATGGCTACACCTTC. Translation: CASSTRQGRDGYTF. The chain links TRBV19 to TRBJ1-2; 8 bases fit TRBD1. There are 14 residues in the CDR3. Germline V gene sequence: CDR1 LNHDA, CDR2 SQIVND (reference sequence). The V and J ends lost 4 bases and 6 bases, in that order; junction bases with no gene match: 7.

The chain has TRBV7-9 and TRBJ1-6, with unresolved D. The V gene lost 7 bases and the J gene lost 10 bases, with 17 bases spanning the gap. The V gene's germline CDR1 is SEHNR and CDR2 FQNEAQ (reference sequence). The length of the CDR3 is 14 residues. The CDR3 region is CASNPPAERSPLHF. As DNA, the CDR3 is TGTGCCAGCAACCCTCCGGCAGAACGGTCACCCCTCCACTTT.

The chain links TRBV2 to TRBJ2-7; possible D gene TRBD2, 5 bases. Between the trimmed V and J ends, which lost 4 bases and 2 bases, there was a span of 15 bases. The CDR3 is made up of 15 amino acids. Germline V gene sequence: CDR1 SNHLY, CDR2 FYNNEI. CDR3 bases: TGTGCCAGCAGTGTAGAAATAGCGCTAGCCTACGAGCAGTACTTC. This sequence encodes CASSVEIALAYEQYF.

V usage is TRBV5-4 and J usage is TRBJ2-1, with 9 bases lining up with TRBD1. Germline-derived CDR1 and CDR2 are SGHNT and YYREEE (reference sequence). The V and J ends lost 2 bases and 8 bases, in that order; junction bases with no gene match: 8. The CDR3 is made up of 15 amino acids. CDR3 sequence (DNA): TGTGCCAGCAGCTTCGGGACAGGGACTGGATATGAGCAGTTCTTC. This encodes CASSFGTGTGYEQFF.

V gene TRBV5-4 combines with J gene TRBJ2-1; no clear D. V was trimmed by 4 bases and J by 5 bases, leaving 13 bases between them. The CDR3 runs 14 residues. CDR1 and CDR2 from the germline V gene are SGHNT and YYREEE (reference sequence). CDR3 sequence (DNA): TGTGCCAGCAGCGATCCTACGAGCGACAATGAGCAGTTCTTC. As protein: CASSDPTSDNEQFF.

This clone was seen just once. This rearrangement joins TRBV10-1 to TRBJ2-7; 7 positions agree with TRBD1. The V gene's germline CDR1 is WNHNN and CDR2 SYGVQD (reference sequence). V was pared by 2 bases and J by 5 bases, with 6 bases of the junction left unmatched. The CDR3 is 14 amino acids. The CDR3 nucleotides are TGCGCCAGCAGTGAGGACAGGGTTTTCGACGAGCAGTACTTC. Encoded protein: CASSEDRVFDEQYF.

The chain has TRBV7-9 and TRBJ2-1; 12 bases line up with TRBD2. V shed 1 base and J 6 bases; nucleotides not matched to a gene: 10. Germline CDR1 reads SEHNR; CDR2 reads FQNEAQ (reference sequence). This CDR3 is 18 amino acids long. The DNA for the CDR3 is TGTGCCAGCAGCTTAGGCCCCCCTGCTAGCGGGAGGGTCAATGAGCAGTTCTTC. Its translation: CASSLGPPASGRVNEQFF.

Comment on this clone: Distinct nucleotide sequences in the sample also encode this CDR3. J is TRBJ1-5 and V is TRBV30; a weak D match, TRBD1 (5 bases). The CDR3 is 13 amino acids. V gave up 1 base and J gave up 5 bases, with 9 bases separating them. The V gene's germline CDR1 is GTSNPN and CDR2 SVGIG (reference sequence). CDR3 DNA sequence: TGTGCCTGGAGTGGGGGGGGAGATCAGCCCCAGCATTTT. Translated: CAWSGGGDQPQHF.

The chain is built from TRBV28 and TRBJ1-1; D ambiguous. The germline V gene has CDR1 MDHEN and CDR2 SYDVKM. The CDR3 loop spans 12 amino acids. Deletions cut 8 bases from V and 7 bases from J, with 14 bases between. In DNA form, the CDR3 reads TGTGCCAGCTCCTATTTGGCCCGTGAAGCTTTCTTT. It is translated as CASSYLAREAFF. The full variable domain, in which reference TRBV28 and TRBJ1-1 provide the parts outside the CDR3, is DVKVTQSSRYLVKRTGEKVFLECVQDMDHENMFWYRQDPGLGLRLIYFSYDVKMKEKGDIPEGYSVSREKKERFSLILESASTNQTSMYLCASSYLAREAFFGQGTRLTVV.

The chain couples TRBV7-9 to TRBJ1-6; D is unresolved. Trimming shortened V by 0 bases and J by 0 bases, and 12 bases separated the two germline ends. Germline V gene sequence: CDR1 SEHNR, CDR2 FQNEAQ (reference sequence). The CDR3 extends over 18 amino acids. The CDR3 region has the DNA TGTGCCAGCAGCTTAGCCGTGGGAAAATACTCCTATAATTCACCCCTCCACTTT. Its protein product is CASSLAVGKYSYNSPLHF.

In regard to this clone: A much larger clone differs from this one at a single base, so this may be a read error. The identical CDR3 is also encoded by other nucleotide sequences in the sample. The chain is built from TRBV5-6 and TRBJ1-6, with 9 bases fitting TRBD1. CDR3 length: 14 amino acids. CDR1 and CDR2 from the germline V gene are SGHDT and YYEEEE. The V gene end was trimmed by 4 bases and the J gene end by 7 bases; junction bases not matched to a gene: 3. This CDR3 is CASSRDRGNSPLHF. The CDR3 DNA follows: TGTGCCAGCAGCCGCGACAGGGGGAATTCACCCCTCCACTTT.

The V gene is TRBV7-9, the J gene TRBJ1-2; no firm D call. Germline assignment: CDR1 SEHNR and CDR2 FQNEAQ (reference sequence). Trimming stripped 3 bases from V and 4 bases from J, with 15 bases between. The CDR3 has 15 residues. CDR3 protein: CASSFPQAGIYGYTF. CDR3 sequence (DNA): TGTGCCAGCAGCTTCCCCCAGGCGGGGATCTATGGCTACACCTTC.

The chain recombines TRBV7-8 with TRBJ1-6; D ambiguous. V shed 1 base and J shed 11 bases, with 9 bases lying between them. The germline CDR1 and CDR2 sequences are SGHVS and FQNEAQ. The CDR3 is made up of 13 amino acids. This chain's CDR3 is CASSLGPPPPLHF. DNA for the CDR3: TGTGCCAGCAGCTTAGGTCCCCCGCCACCCCTCCACTTT. Drawing the rest from reference TRBV7-8 and TRBJ1-6, the complete variable domain is GAGVSQSPRYKVAKRGQDVALRCDPISGHVSLFWYQQALGQGPEFLTYFQNEAQLDKSGLPSDRFFAERPEGSVSTLKIQRTQQEDSAVYLCASSLGPPPPLHFGNGTRLTVT.

This clone was detected only once. An end of the junction differs from the germline gene, which may be a read error. This chain connects TRBV7-9 to TRBJ1-1; possible D gene TRBD1, 6 bases. Germline V CDR1 and CDR2: SEHNR, FQNEAQ (reference sequence). This CDR3 is 14 amino acids long. The CDR3 is CASRLGGRGTEAFF. The CDR3 region has the DNA TGTGCCAGCAGGTTAGGGGGTCGGGGCACTGAAGCTTTCTTT.

CDR3 DNA sequence: TGTGCCAGCTCACCACTCCCGGGGATTAGCACAGATACGCAGTATTTT. Translating it yields CASSPLPGISTDTQYF. The chain has TRBV18 and TRBJ2-3; TRBD2 might be the D (5 bases). Germline assignment: CDR1 KGHSH and CDR2 LQKENI. Trimming took 1 base from V and 0 from J, leaving 11 bases between them. The CDR3 runs 16 residues.

This chain joins TRBV11-2 and TRBJ2-3, with D perhaps TRBD2 (6 bases). Looked up from germline, CDR1 is SGHAT and CDR2 is FQNNGV. This CDR3 is built from 16 residues. Trimming took 6 bases from V and 2 from J, leaving 18 bases between them. CDR3 region: CASRGGRGTLTDTQYF. CDR3 in DNA: TGTGCCAGCAGGGGGGGTCGGGGTACCCTCACAGATACGCAGTATTTT.

This chain links TRBV2 with TRBJ1-4, with a tentative D call TRBD1 (5 bases). The CDR3 has 15 residues. Looked up from germline, CDR1 is SNHLY and CDR2 is FYNNEI. Trimming removed 7 bases from V and 7 bases from J, with 19 bases in between. The CDR3 nucleotides are TGTGCCAGCAAGCCCACGGGGCTCGGTCTTGAAAAACTGTTTTTT. Its translation: CASKPTGLGLEKLFF.